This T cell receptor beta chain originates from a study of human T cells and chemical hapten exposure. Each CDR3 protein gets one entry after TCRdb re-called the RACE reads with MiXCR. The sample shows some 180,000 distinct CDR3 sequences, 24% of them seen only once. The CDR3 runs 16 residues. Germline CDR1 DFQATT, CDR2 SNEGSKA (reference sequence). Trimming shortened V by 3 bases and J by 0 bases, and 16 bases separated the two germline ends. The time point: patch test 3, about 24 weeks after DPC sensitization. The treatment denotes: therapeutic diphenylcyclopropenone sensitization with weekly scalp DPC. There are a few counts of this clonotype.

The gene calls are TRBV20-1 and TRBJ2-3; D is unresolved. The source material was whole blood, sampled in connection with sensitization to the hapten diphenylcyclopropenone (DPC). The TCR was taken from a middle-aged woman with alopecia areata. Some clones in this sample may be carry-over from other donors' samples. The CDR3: CSASPTSRASTDTQYF. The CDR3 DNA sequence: TGCAGTGCTAGTCCAACCTCCCGTGCTAGCACAGATACGCAGTATTTT.